One and the same sample provided the 21 T cell receptor beta chains below, sequenced in a study of cytomegalovirus exposure and HLA in healthy donors. The PCR made use of 60 Vbeta and 13 Jbeta primers. Method: immunoSEQ multiplex PCR; TCRdb's copy keeps in-frame clones and lacks some. The table shows approximately 100,000 clones, with approximately 85% occurring only once. The specimen was PBMCs. The receptors come from a man aged 25-40 years in good health and CMV-seronegative.

V and J are TRBV6-5 and TRBJ2-2; 9 bases align to TRBD1. The CDR3 contains 14 residues. Unmatched junction bases numbered 5, after V lost 8 bases and J lost 4 bases. Germline CDR1 reads MNHEY; CDR2 reads SVGAGI. In nucleotides, the CDR3 is TGTGCCAGCGGAACAGGGGGCTTCACCGGGGAGCTGTTTTTT. The encoded protein is CASGTGGFTGELFF.

This clone appeared a single time. The J gene is TRBJ1-3, the V gene TRBV7-9; 8 bases align to TRBD1. Germline V gene data show CDR1 as SEHNR and CDR2 as FQNEAQ (reference sequence). This CDR3 spans 18 amino acids. Trimming at V came to 5 bases and at J to 1 base, leaving 13 bases not matched to a gene. DNA for the CDR3: TGTGCCAGCAGCCCCTCGGGTAGACAGGGGCGGTCTGGAAACACCATATATTTT. Protein sequence: CASSPSGRQGRSGNTIYF.

The chain employs TRBV7-9 and TRBJ2-3; 7 positions match TRBD2. CDR1 and CDR2 from the germline V gene are SEHNR and FQNEAQ (reference sequence). The CDR3 loop spans 16 amino acids. V shed 3 bases, J shed 1 base, and the junction held 7 bases outside the gene matches. The CDR3 DNA follows: TGTGCCAGCAGCTTGGTGACGGCGGGAGGCACAGATACGCAGTATTTT. Residues: CASSLVTAGGTDTQYF.

The rearrangement joins TRBV5-1 to TRBJ2-7; 8 bases line up with TRBD1. This CDR3 contains 14 residues. Losses at the gene ends were 3 bases for V and 5 bases for J; bases not matched to a gene: 7. Germline CDR1 reads SGHRS; CDR2 reads YFSETQ. CDR3 nucleotides: TGCGCCAGCAGCTCTGACAGGGGTAAGGACGAGCAGTACTTC. Its translation: CASSSDRGKDEQYF.

The chain combines TRBV28 with TRBJ2-2, with TRBD1 matching over 8 bases. CDR3 length: 17 residues. From germline, CDR1 is MDHEN and CDR2 SYDVKM. The J segment lost 6 bases and the V segment lost 6 bases, leaving 15 bases of the junction unmatched. The CDR3 bases are TGTGCCAGCAGCTTCACCACCAGGGGGCGCGTCCCCGGGGAGCTGTTTTTT. It is translated as CASSFTTRGRVPGELFF.

The genes are TRBV7-9 and TRBJ1-1, with D unresolved. This CDR3 is 15 amino acids long. The V end lost 1 base, the J end lost 0 bases, and 9 bases lay between the germline ends. Germline loops: CDR1 SEHNR, CDR2 FQNEAQ (reference sequence). CDR3 coding DNA: TGTGCCAGCAGCTTAGTAAATCGAGTGAACACTGAAGCTTTCTTT. It translates to CASSLVNRVNTEAFF.

V and J are TRBV14 and TRBJ2-5; no clear D. The CDR3 has 14 amino acids. CDR1 and CDR2 (germline): SGHDN, FVKESK. V was trimmed by 0 bases and J by 4 bases, leaving 9 bases between them. The CDR3 region is CASSQDNRRETQYF. The CDR3 DNA follows: TGTGCCAGCAGCCAAGATAACCGGAGAGAGACCCAGTACTTC.

V gene TRBV4-2 combines with J gene TRBJ2-2; D not resolved. Germline CDR1 is LGHNA and CDR2 is YNFKEQ. The CDR3 runs 14 residues. Trimming shortened V by 5 bases and J by 3 bases, and 10 bases separated the two germline ends. The CDR3 DNA is TGTGCCAGCAGCACTCTCCGGGACACCGGGGAGCTGTTTTTT. It is translated as CASSTLRDTGELFF.

The chain has TRBV6-5 and TRBJ2-7; TRBD2 agrees at 12 bases. This CDR3 has 15 amino acids. Germline V gene data show CDR1 as MNHEY and CDR2 as SVGAGI. The ends lost 7 bases at V and 2 bases at J; junction bases unmatched: 6. The CDR3 region is CASIDRTSGTYEQYF. CDR3 DNA sequence: TGTGCCAGCATCGACCGGACTAGCGGGACCTACGAGCAGTACTTC.

DNA for the CDR3: TGTGCCAGCAGCCCGCACCCCGTGGGTCCTAGCTCTGGAAACACCATATATTTT. The encoded protein is CASSPHPVGPSSGNTIYF. This chain uses TRBV7-8 with TRBJ1-3, with D hard to call. The germline gives CDR1 SGHVS, CDR2 FQNEAQ. The CDR3 totals 18 residues. Trimming left V 5 bases short and J 0 bases short, with 20 bases between.

The CDR3 sequence: CASSAGTGAAFLSNQPQHF. The DNA for the CDR3 is TGTGCCAGCAGTGCCGGGACAGGGGCCGCCTTTCTGAGCAATCAGCCCCAGCATTTT. This rearrangement joins TRBV6-1 to TRBJ1-5; 10 bases are shared with TRBD1. CDR3 length equals 19 residues. The germline CDR1 and CDR2 sequences are MNHNS and SASEGT. V lost 4 bases, J lost 1 base, and 13 bases stayed unmatched.

The CDR3 bases are TGCAGCGTTGCCATAACCGGCTCCTACAATGAGCAGTTCTTC. Residues: CSVAITGSYNEQFF. This chain links TRBV29-1 with TRBJ2-1, with D unresolved. The CDR3 sequence is 14 residues long. The ends were cut back, 4 bases at V and 0 bases at J, with 10 bases in the middle. CDR1 and CDR2 (germline): SQVTM, ANQGSEA.

The rearrangement uses TRBV28 and TRBJ2-2, with a possible D match to TRBD1 (7 bases). The CDR3 sequence is 16 residues long. Germline assignment: CDR1 MDHEN and CDR2 SYDVKM. V was cut by 5 bases and J by 4 bases, with 17 bases left in between. CDR3 DNA sequence: TGTGCCAGCAGTGCCCCCGGGCAGGGGGGCACCGGGGAGCTGTTTTTT. Amino acid sequence: CASSAPGQGGTGELFF.

The chain has TRBV5-1 and TRBJ2-7; maybe TRBD2 (6 bases). The CDR3 runs to 14 residues. Germline assignment: CDR1 SGHRS and CDR2 YFSETQ. Trimming removed 4 bases at V and 7 bases at J, with 18 bases between. The CDR3, as DNA: TGCGCCAGCAGCGGAGGGACCGCCTCCCAGGAGCAGTACTTC. This codes for CASSGGTASQEQYF.

The V gene is TRBV10-1, the J gene TRBJ1-2, with D maybe TRBD1 (5 bases). Deletions cut 1 base from V and 3 bases from J, with 18 bases between. Per germline, CDR1 WNHNN and CDR2 SYGVQD (reference sequence). CDR3 length: 17 residues. CDR3 amino acids: CASSEFPPRQTHYGYTF. The CDR3 nucleotides are TGCGCCAGCAGTGAGTTCCCACCTAGACAGACACACTATGGCTACACCTTC.

V usage is TRBV10-3 and J usage is TRBJ2-7, with 8 bases matching TRBD2. V dropped 4 bases and J dropped 2; count of bases not matched to a gene: 10. The CDR3 covers 16 residues. CDR1 is ENHRY and CDR2 is SYGVKD in the germline V gene. The CDR3 region has the DNA TGTGCCATCAGTGGGACTACTAGCGGACTTACCTACGAGCAGTACTTC. Its protein product is CAISGTTSGLTYEQYF.

The rearrangement links TRBV11-3 to TRBJ1-3, with 8 positions matching TRBD1. Germline loops: CDR1 SGHNT, CDR2 YENEEA. V lost 4 bases and J lost 2; bases outside the gene matches: 4. The CDR3 spans 15 residues. DNA of the CDR3: TGTGCCAGCAGCTCAGGGGGCCTGCCTGGAAACACCATATATTTT. It translates to CASSSGGLPGNTIYF.

This clone occurred a few times. The V and J genes are TRBV28 and TRBJ2-2, with 14 bases lining up with TRBD2. The germline CDR1 and CDR2 sequences are MDHEN and SYDVKM. The CDR3 sequence is 18 residues long. V lost 5 bases, J lost 6 bases, and 11 bases stayed unmatched. CDR3 loop: CASSPKYRTSGRPGELFF. The DNA of the CDR3 is TGTGCCAGCAGTCCCAAGTACCGGACTAGCGGGAGGCCCGGGGAGCTGTTTTTT.

The rearrangement links TRBV7-9 to TRBJ2-7; D is ambiguous. Trimming took 1 base from V and 6 from J, leaving 7 bases between them. The CDR3 runs 12 residues. Germline assignment: CDR1 SEHNR and CDR2 FQNEAQ (reference sequence). The CDR3 loop is CASSLGLGEQYF. The CDR3 DNA reads as TGTGCCAGCAGCTTAGGACTTGGCGAGCAGTACTTC.

The chain links TRBV30 to TRBJ1-2; a possible D gene is TRBD1 (6 bases). The length of the CDR3 is 12 residues. The V end was cut by 3 bases, the J end by 4 bases, with 9 bases between. The germline CDR1 and CDR2 sequences are GTSNPN and SVGIG (reference sequence). The CDR3: CAWRDSRYGYTF. CDR3 nucleotides: TGTGCCTGGAGGGACAGTCGCTATGGCTACACCTTC.

The sample holds a few counts of this clone. The V and J genes are TRBV4-1 and TRBJ1-2; D is unresolved. V lost 2 bases, J lost 4 bases, and 14 bases lay in between. This CDR3 is built from 15 residues. Germline CDR1 reads MGHRA; CDR2 reads YSYEKL. The CDR3 nucleotides read TGCGCCAGCAGCCAACAGAGGTTTGTCGGCTATGGCTACACCTTC. Translation: CASSQQRFVGYGYTF.